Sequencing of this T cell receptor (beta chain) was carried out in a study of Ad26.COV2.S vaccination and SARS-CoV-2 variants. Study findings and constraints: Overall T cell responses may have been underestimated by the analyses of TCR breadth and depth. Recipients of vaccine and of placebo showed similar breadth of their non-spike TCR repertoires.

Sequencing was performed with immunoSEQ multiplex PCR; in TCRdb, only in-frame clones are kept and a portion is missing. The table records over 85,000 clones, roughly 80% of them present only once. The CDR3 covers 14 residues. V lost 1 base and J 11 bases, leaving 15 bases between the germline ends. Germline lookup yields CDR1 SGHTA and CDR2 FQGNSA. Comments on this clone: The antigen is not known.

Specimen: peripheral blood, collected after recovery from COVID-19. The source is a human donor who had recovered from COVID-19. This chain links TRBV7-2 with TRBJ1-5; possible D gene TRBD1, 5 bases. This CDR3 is CASSLDRTGISQHF. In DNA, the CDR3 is TGTGCCAGCAGCTTAGACCGCACAGGTATCTCCCAGCATTTT.